This TCR beta chain was found in a study of regulatory T cells in long-lasting Graves disease. Broader study findings: With persistent disease, TRBV28, TRBJ1-2 and TRBJ2-5 were the favored segments.

Construction of the TCR beta libraries employed iRepertoire HTBI primers in conjunction with Arm-PCR of CDR3 regions. TCRdb reprocessed the multiplex PCR reads with MiXCR, giving one entry per CDR3 protein. The table has 400,000 to 550,000 distinct CDR3 sequences, around 17% seen once. Time point described: newly diagnosed GD, antithyroid drugs for less than 3 months. There was RNA extracted from PBMCs, and the TCR library was made from it. With V trimmed by 8 bases and J by 3 bases, 6 bases remained unmatched. The germline V gene has CDR1 ENHRY and CDR2 SYGVKD. This CDR3 is 13 amino acids long. This clonotype has ten or more counts. The antigen is undetermined. This sample also belongs to another study, concerning T cells in Graves' hyperthyroidism and ophthalmopathy. Turning to that study: Uncontrolled infection, other autoimmune disease, pregnancy or lactation led to exclusion. TCR CDR3 regions were first amplified by RT-PCR with HTBI primers.

The sequences come from peripheral blood mononuclear cells (PBMCs), collected at new diagnosis, from a patient treated with antithyroid drugs. V usage is TRBV10-3 and J usage is TRBJ1-2, with 7 positions matching TRBD1. This TCR was recovered from a woman aged 18-29 years with Graves disease. DNA for the CDR3: TGTGCCATCCAGGGGGTGCGGGACTATGGCTACACCTTC. The encoded protein is CAIQGVRDYGYTF.